This TCR beta chain was sequenced in a study of cytomegalovirus exposure and HLA in healthy donors. Study-wide points: The authors later found TCR association rates varying by HLA locus, with DRB1 most and HLA-C fewest.

In the PCR, 60 Vbeta and 13 Jbeta primers were used. Sequenced by immunoSEQ multiplex PCR; TCRdb stores in-frame clones only, minus some. The sample shows about 200,000 clones, under 80% of them seen only once. This clone was observed a handful of times. Its cognate antigen is unknown. In germline, CDR1 is KGHSH, CDR2 LQKENI. V was pared by 0 bases and J by 4 bases, with 2 bases of the junction left unmatched. The CDR3 extends over 15 amino acids. The chain combines TRBV18 with TRBJ1-5, with 8 bases fitting TRBD1. The sample consisted of PBMCs. The clonotype originates from a girl aged 2 to 10 in good health and CMV-seronegative. CDR3 DNA: TGTGCCAGCTCACCACCGCAGGGGGCAAATCAGCCCCAGCATTTT. It yields the protein CASSPPQGANQPQHF. The full variable domain, completed using reference TRBV18 and TRBJ1-5, is NAGVMQNPRHLVRRRGQEARLRCSPMKGHSHVYWYRQLPEEGLKFMVYLQKENIIDESGMPKERFSAEFPKEGPSILRIQQVVRGDSAAYFCASSPPQGANQPQHFGDGTRLSIL.